Below, 2 T cell receptor beta chains from the same sample are listed, as sequenced in a study of post-analysis software for immune sequencing data. General study findings and limits: Roughly five TRBV segments were significantly more frequent in patients than in controls. TRBV5-6, TRBV5-1 and TRBV20-1 were among these segments.

Each TCR beta cDNA library carried unique molecular identifiers. TCRdb re-derived calls from the PCR reads in MiXCR, one entry per CDR3 protein. This sample has hundreds of thousands of distinct CDR3 sequences, with approximately 57% found just once. No cognate antigen is known for these TCRs. What was sequenced was blood. These TCRs come from a girl aged 5-17 years with multiple sclerosis.

This chain links TRBV20-1 with TRBJ2-7; D may be TRBD1 or TRBD2 (5 bases each). V gave up 3 bases and J gave up 2 bases, with 11 bases separating them. The germline V gene has CDR1 DFQATT and CDR2 SNEGSKA (reference sequence). The CDR3 runs 13 residues. The CDR3 nucleotides read TGCAGTGCTAGGGGACCAGGACCCTACGAGCAGTACTTC. The encoded protein is CSARGPGPYEQYF.

This clonotype was counted a few times. The chain uses TRBV20-1 and TRBJ2-7; TRBD2 agrees at 7 bases. V lost 6 bases and J lost 3; bases outside the gene matches: 8. Germline V gene lookup returns CDR1 DFQATT and CDR2 SNEGSKA (reference sequence). There are 13 residues in the CDR3. The CDR3 protein is CSAWDYLRYEQYF. The CDR3, as DNA: TGCAGTGCATGGGACTATCTCCGCTACGAGCAGTACTTC.